This TCR beta chain stems from a study of T cells in tuberculosis. In the study overall: Sequenced TCRs come from CD1B-GMM tetramer-binding T cells. General study findings and limits: A GMM-specific repertoire classifier reached roughly 90% accuracy, AUROC more than 0.8.

Here immunoSEQ multiplex PCR was the method, and the copy in TCRdb shows in-frame clones only, minus some. The sample lists more than 30,000 clones; 94% were seen once. The CDR3 is made up of 14 amino acids. Trimming cost V 3 bases and J 2 bases, with 11 bases left between them. CDR1 and CDR2 (germline): SGHNT, YENEEA. A remark on this clone: Its antigen is currently unknown.

Tuberculin skin test and IGRA determined adolescents' latent tuberculosis status at entry. The chain recombines TRBV11-3 with TRBJ2-7; perhaps TRBD2 as D (7 bases). The sample was PBMCs. The sequence derives from a donor between 10 and 35 years old with latent tuberculosis or without tuberculosis infection. Some clones in this sample may be carry-over from other donors' samples. CDR3 coding DNA: TGTGCCAGCAGCTTTCGGGGGGCAACCTACGAGCAGTACTTC. As protein: CASSFRGATYEQYF.